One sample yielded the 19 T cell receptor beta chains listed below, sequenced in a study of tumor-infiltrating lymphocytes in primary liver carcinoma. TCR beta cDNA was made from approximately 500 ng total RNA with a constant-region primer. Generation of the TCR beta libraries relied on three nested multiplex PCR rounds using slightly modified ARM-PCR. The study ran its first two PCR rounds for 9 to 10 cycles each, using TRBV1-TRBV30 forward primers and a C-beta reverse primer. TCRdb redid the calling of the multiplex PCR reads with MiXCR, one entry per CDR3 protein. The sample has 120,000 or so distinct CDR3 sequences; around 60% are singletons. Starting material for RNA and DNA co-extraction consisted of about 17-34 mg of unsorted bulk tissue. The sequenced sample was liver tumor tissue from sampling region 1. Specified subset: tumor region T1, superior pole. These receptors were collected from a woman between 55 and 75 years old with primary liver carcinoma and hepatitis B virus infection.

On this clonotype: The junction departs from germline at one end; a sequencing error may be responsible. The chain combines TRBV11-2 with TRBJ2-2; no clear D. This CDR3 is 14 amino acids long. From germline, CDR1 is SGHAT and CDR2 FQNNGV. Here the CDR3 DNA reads TGTGTCAGCAGCACAACAGTGGGCACAGGGGAGCTGTTTTTT. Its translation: CVSSTTVGTGELFF. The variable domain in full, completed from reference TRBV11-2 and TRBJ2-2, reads EAGVAQSPRYKIIEKRQSVAFWCNPISGHATLYWYQQILGQGPKLLIQFQNNGVVDDSQLPKDRFSAERLKGVDSTLKIQPAKLEDSAVYLCVSSTTVGTGELFFGEGSRLTVL.

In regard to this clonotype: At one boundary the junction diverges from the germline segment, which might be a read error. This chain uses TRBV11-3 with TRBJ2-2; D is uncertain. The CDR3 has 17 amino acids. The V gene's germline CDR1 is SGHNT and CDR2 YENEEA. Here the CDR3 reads CASSLNWLGLNTGELFF. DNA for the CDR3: TGTGCCAGCAGCCTAAATTGGCTCGGGCTGAACACTGGGGAGCTGTTTTTT.

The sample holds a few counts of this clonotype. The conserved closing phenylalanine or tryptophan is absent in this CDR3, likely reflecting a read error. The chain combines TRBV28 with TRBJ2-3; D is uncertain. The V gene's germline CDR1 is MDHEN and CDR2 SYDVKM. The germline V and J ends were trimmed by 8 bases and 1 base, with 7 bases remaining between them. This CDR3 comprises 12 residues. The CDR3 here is CASQTGTDTQYL. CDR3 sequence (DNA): TGTGCCAGCCAAACAGGCACAGATACGCAGTATTTA.

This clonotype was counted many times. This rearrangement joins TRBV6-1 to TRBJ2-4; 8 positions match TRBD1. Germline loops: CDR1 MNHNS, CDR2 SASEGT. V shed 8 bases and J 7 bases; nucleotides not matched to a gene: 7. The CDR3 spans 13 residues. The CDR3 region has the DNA TGTGCCAGCCTAAACAGGGGGAGGAACATTCAGTACTTC. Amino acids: CASLNRGRNIQYF.

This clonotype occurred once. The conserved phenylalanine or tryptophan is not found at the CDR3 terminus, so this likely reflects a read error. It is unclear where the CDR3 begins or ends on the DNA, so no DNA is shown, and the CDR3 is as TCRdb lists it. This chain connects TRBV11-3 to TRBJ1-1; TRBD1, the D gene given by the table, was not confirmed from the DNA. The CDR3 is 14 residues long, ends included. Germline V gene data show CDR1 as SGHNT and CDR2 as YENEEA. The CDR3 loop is CASSQGGLNTEALS.

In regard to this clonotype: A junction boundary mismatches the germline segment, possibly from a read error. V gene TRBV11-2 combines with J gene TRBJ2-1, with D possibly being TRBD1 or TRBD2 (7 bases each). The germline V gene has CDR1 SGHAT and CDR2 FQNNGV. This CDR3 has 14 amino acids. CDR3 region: CGSSLDPRGGEQFF. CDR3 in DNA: TGTGGCAGCAGCTTAGATCCCAGGGGGGGCGAGCAGTTCTTC.

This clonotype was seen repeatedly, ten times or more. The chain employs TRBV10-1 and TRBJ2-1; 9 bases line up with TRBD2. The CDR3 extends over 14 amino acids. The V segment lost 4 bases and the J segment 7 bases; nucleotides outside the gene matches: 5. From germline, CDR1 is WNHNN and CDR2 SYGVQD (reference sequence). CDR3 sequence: CASSVSGSINEQFF. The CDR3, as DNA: TGCGCCAGCAGTGTTAGCGGGAGTATTAATGAGCAGTTCTTC.

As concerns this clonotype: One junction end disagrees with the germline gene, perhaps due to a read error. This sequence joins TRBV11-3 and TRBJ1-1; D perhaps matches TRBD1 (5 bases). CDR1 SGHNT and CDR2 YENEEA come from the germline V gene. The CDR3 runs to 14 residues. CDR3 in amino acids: CTSSPRGGEVRAFF. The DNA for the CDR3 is TGTACCAGCAGCCCTAGGGGAGGAGAGGTCCGCGCTTTCTTT.

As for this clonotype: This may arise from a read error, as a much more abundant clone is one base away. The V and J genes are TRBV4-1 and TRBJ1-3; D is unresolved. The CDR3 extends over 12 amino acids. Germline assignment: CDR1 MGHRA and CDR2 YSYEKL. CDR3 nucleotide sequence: TGCACCAGCAGCCAAGTTGCGGACACCATATATTTT. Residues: CTSSQVADTIYF.

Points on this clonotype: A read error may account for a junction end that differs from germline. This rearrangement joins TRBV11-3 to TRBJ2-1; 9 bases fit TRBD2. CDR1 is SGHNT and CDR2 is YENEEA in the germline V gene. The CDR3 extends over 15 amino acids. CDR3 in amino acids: CASSLETSGLNEQLF. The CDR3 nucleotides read TGTGCCAGCAGCTTAGAGACTAGCGGACTGAATGAGCAGCTCTTC.

The CDR3 region has the DNA TGTGCCAGCGTCCACGGGACTAGCGGGAGGGGCAATGAGCAGTTCTTC. Residues: CASVHGTSGRGNEQFF. The V call is TRBV11-2, the J call TRBJ2-1, with 16 bases identical to TRBD2. Germline V gene lookup returns CDR1 SGHAT and CDR2 FQNNGV. The CDR3 totals 16 residues. Trimming at V came to 8 bases and at J to 6 bases, leaving 7 bases not matched to a gene. Combining the CDR3 with reference TRBV11-2 and TRBJ2-1 gives the whole variable domain EAGVAQSPRYKIIEKRQSVAFWCNPISGHATLYWYQQILGQGPKLLIQFQNNGVVDDSQLPKDRFSAERLKGVDSTLKIQPAKLEDSAVYLCASVHGTSGRGNEQFFGPGTRLTVL.

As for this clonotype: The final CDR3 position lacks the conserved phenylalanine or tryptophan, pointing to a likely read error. CDR3 in DNA: TGTGCCAGCAGCTTGGGGCAGGGATCGCAAGATACCCAGTACCTC. It encodes CASSLGQGSQDTQYL. J is TRBJ2-5 and V is TRBV11-2; D might be TRBD1 (5 bases). CDR3 size: 15 residues. Germline CDR1 is SGHAT and CDR2 is FQNNGV.

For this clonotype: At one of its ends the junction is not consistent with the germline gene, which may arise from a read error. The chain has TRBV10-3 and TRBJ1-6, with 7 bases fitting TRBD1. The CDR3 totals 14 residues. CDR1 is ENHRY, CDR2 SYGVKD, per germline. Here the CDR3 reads CAIAPGQLDSPLRF. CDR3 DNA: TGTGCCATCGCCCCGGGACAGCTTGATTCACCCCTCCGCTTT.

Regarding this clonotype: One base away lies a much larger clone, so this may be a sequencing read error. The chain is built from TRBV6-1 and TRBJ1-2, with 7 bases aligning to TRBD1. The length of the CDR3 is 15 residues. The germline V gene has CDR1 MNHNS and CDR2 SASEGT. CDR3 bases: TGTCCCAGCAGTGATCCTGAGACAGGGAACTATGGCTACACCTTC. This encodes CPSSDPETGNYGYTF.

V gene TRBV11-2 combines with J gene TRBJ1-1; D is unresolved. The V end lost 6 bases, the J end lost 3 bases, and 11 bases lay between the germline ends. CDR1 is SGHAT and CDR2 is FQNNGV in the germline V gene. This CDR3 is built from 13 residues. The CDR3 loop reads CASSSVPYTEAFF. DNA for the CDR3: TGTGCCAGCAGTTCGGTCCCTTACACTGAAGCTTTCTTT. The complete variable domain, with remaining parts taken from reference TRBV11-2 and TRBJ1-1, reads EAGVAQSPRYKIIEKRQSVAFWCNPISGHATLYWYQQILGQGPKLLIQFQNNGVVDDSQLPKDRFSAERLKGVDSTLKIQPAKLEDSAVYLCASSSVPYTEAFFGQGTRLTVV.

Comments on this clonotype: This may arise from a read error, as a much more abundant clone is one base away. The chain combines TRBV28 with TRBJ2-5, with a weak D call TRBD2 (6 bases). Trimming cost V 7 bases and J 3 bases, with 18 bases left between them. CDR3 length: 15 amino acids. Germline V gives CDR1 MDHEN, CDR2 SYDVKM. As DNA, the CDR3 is TGTGCCAGCACCCCGGGAGACATGGTGGAAGAGACCCAGTACTTC. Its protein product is CASTPGDMVEETQYF. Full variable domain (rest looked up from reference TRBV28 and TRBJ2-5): DVKVTQSSRYLVKRTGEKVFLECVQDMDHENMFWYRQDPGLGLRLIYFSYDVKMKEKGDIPEGYSVSREKKERFSLILESASTNQTSMYLCASTPGDMVEETQYFGPGTRLLVL.

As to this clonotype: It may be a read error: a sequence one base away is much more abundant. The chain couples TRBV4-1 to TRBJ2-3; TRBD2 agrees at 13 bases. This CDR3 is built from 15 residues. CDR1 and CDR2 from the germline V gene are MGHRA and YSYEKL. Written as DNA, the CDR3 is TGCGCCAGCAGCCCCGGACTAGCGGGAGCAGATATGCAGTATTTT. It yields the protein CASSPGLAGADMQYF.

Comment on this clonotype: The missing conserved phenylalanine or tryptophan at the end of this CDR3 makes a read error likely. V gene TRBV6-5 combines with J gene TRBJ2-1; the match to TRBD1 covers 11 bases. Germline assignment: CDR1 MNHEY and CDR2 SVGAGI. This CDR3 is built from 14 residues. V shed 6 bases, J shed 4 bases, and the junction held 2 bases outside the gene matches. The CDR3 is CASRGQGGYNEQFI. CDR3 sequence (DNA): TGTGCCAGCAGGGGACAGGGGGGTTACAATGAGCAGTTCATC.

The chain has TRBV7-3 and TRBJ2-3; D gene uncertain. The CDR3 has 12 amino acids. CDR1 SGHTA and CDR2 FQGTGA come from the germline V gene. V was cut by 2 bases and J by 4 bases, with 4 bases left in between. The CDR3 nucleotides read TGTGCCAGCAGCTTAGGACCAGATACGCAGTATTTT. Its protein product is CASSLGPDTQYF.